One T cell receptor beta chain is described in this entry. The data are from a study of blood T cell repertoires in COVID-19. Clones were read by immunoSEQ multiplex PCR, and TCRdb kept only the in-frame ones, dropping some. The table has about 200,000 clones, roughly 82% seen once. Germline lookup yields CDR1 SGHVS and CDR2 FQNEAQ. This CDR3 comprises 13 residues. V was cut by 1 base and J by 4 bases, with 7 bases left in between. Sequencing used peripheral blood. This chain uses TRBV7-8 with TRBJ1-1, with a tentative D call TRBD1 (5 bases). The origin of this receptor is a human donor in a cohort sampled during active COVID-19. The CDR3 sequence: CASSLGQTTEAFF. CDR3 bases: TGTGCCAGCAGCTTAGGACAGACCACTGAAGCTTTCTTT.